The 15 T cell receptor beta chains presented below share a single source sample, sequenced in a study of shared clonotypes between healthy human individuals. TCRdb's table, derived via immunoSEQ multiplex PCR, lists solely in-frame clones and lacks some. The sample lists 2 million to 2.5 million clones, more than 90% occurring once. The sequenced sample consisted of naive CD4+ T cells sorted from blood. The sample's subset: CD45RA+ positively selected. Source of these receptors: a young man in good health.

The V call is TRBV7-9, the J call TRBJ2-1; D is unclear. CDR1 SEHNR and CDR2 FQNEAQ come from the germline V gene (reference sequence). This CDR3 spans 13 amino acids. V was shortened by 8 bases and J by 8 bases, with 16 bases between the two germline ends. DNA of the CDR3: TGTGCCAGCTCCGCAGAAGTTCCGCATGAGCAGTTCTTC. Amino acids: CASSAEVPHEQFF.

The chain is built from TRBV6-1 and TRBJ1-2; possibly TRBD1 for D (6 bases). CDR1 is MNHNS and CDR2 is SASEGT in the germline V gene. Trimming took off 6 bases at V and 6 bases at J, with 17 bases between the two ends. The CDR3 length is 14 residues. CDR3 nucleotides: TGTGCCAGCAGATTTTTACAGGGAAATCATGGCTACACCTTC. Its protein product is CASRFLQGNHGYTF.

This chain connects TRBV12-5 to TRBJ1-5; unclear D gene. The V and J ends lost 6 bases and 4 bases respectively, with 10 bases between them. The CDR3 has 13 residues. Germline V gene data show CDR1 as LGHNT and CDR2 as FRNRAP. CDR3 nucleotide sequence: TGTGCTAGTGGAAACGGGTGGAATCAGCCCCAGCATTTT. It specifies CASGNGWNQPQHF.

The gene calls are TRBV2 and TRBJ1-1; D remains unclear. The CDR3 is 13 residues long. Deletions cut 5 bases from V and 2 bases from J, with 9 bases between. CDR1 and CDR2 (germline): SNHLY, FYNNEI. This chain's CDR3 is CASSPGPNTEAFF. CDR3 DNA sequence: TGTGCCAGCAGTCCCGGACCAAACACTGAAGCTTTCTTT.

Here the CDR3 reads CASSQVPQSTGELFF. Written as DNA, the CDR3 is TGCGCCAGCAGCCAAGTCCCTCAGTCCACCGGGGAGCTGTTTTTT. The J gene is TRBJ2-2, the V gene TRBV4-1; no clear D gene. Germline V lookup: CDR1 MGHRA, CDR2 YSYEKL. With 1 base removed from V and 4 bases from J, the gap between germline ends came to 10 bases. The CDR3 spans 15 residues.

The chain is built from TRBV2 and TRBJ2-7; 8 bases are a match to TRBD1. Germline V gene lookup returns CDR1 SNHLY and CDR2 FYNNEI. The junction had 6 bases not matched to a gene; V was cut back by 7 bases and J by 4 bases. This CDR3 has 13 residues. The DNA of the CDR3 is TGTGCCAGCAAAGACAGGGGACCTTACGAGCAGTACTTC. The encoded protein is CASKDRGPYEQYF.

The V call is TRBV7-2, the J call TRBJ2-5; D is unresolved. Germline V gene sequence: CDR1 SGHTA, CDR2 FQGNSA. Trimming took 1 base from V and 4 from J, leaving 7 bases between them. The CDR3 sequence is 13 residues long. The CDR3 protein is CASSLVIGETQYF. The CDR3 DNA reads TGTGCCAGCAGCTTAGTTATCGGAGAGACCCAGTACTTC.

The chain combines TRBV28 with TRBJ1-2, with a tentative D call TRBD1 (5 bases). Germline V CDR1 and CDR2: MDHEN, SYDVKM. Trimming took off 4 bases at V and 9 bases at J, with 18 bases between the two ends. CDR3 length equals 14 residues. The DNA for the CDR3 is TGTGCCAGCAGTTCGACGGGGGGATTTTTCAGCTACACCTTC. Its protein is CASSSTGGFFSYTF.

The rearrangement joins TRBV2 to TRBJ2-4, with D maybe TRBD2 (6 bases). Deletions cut 1 base from V and 7 bases from J, with 11 bases between. Germline loops: CDR1 SNHLY, CDR2 FYNNEI. CDR3 length: 14 amino acids. CDR3 in amino acids: CASSEGREGNIQYF. Written as DNA, the CDR3 is TGTGCCAGCAGTGAAGGGCGGGAAGGGAACATTCAGTACTTC.

The CDR3 coding sequence is TGTGCCTGGACTCGAGGGGGGGCGGCCGGGGAGCTGTTTTTT. It codes for CAWTRGGAAGELFF. The chain links TRBV30 to TRBJ2-2; tentatively, D is TRBD2 (7 bases). V was cut by 4 bases and J by 6 bases, with 15 bases left in between. Germline-derived CDR1 and CDR2 are GTSNPN and SVGIG (reference sequence). This CDR3 is built from 14 residues.

This chain links TRBV7-9 with TRBJ2-2; 10 bases align to TRBD2. Per the germline V gene, CDR1 is SEHNR and CDR2 is FQNEAQ (reference sequence). The CDR3 is 19 residues long. J lost 5 bases, V lost 4 bases, and 16 bases had no gene match. The CDR3 sequence is CASSSPLDSGRAWTGELFF. In DNA, the CDR3 is TGTGCCAGCAGCTCCCCTTTAGACAGCGGGAGGGCTTGGACCGGGGAGCTGTTTTTT. Combining the CDR3 with reference TRBV7-9 and TRBJ2-2 gives the whole variable domain DTGVSQNPRHKITKRGQNVTFRCDPISEHNRLYWYRQTLGQGPEFLTYFQNEAQLEKSRLLSDRFSAERPKGSFSTLEIQRTEQGDSAMYLCASSSPLDSGRAWTGELFFGEGSRLTVL.

CDR3 sequence reads: CASTQGVPGNTIYF. In DNA form, the CDR3 reads TGTGCCAGCACCCAGGGGGTCCCCGGAAACACCATATATTTT. The chain has TRBV6-5 and TRBJ1-3, with 7 bases that match TRBD1. The V gene's germline CDR1 is MNHEY and CDR2 SVGAGI. This CDR3 region has 14 residues. J lost 4 bases, V lost 7 bases, and 7 bases had no gene match.

The genes are TRBV4-1 and TRBJ2-4; the match to TRBD1 covers 11 bases. This CDR3 spans 14 amino acids. Looked up from germline, CDR1 is MGHRA and CDR2 is YSYEKL. The ends lost 2 bases at V and 9 bases at J; junction bases unmatched: 3. The CDR3 here is CASSQPGTGGIQYF. For the CDR3, the DNA is TGCGCCAGCAGCCAACCCGGGACAGGGGGCATTCAGTACTTC.

The chain links TRBV7-9 to TRBJ1-3; unclear D gene. The CDR3 spans 14 residues. Germline-derived CDR1 and CDR2 are SEHNR and FQNEAQ (reference sequence). V was cut by 0 bases and J by 4 bases, with 7 bases left in between. The CDR3 nucleotides are TGTGCCAGCAGCTTAGCAGGGATAGGAAACACCATATATTTT. It yields the protein CASSLAGIGNTIYF. The variable domain in full, with the rest retrieved from reference TRBV7-9 and TRBJ1-3, is DTGVSQNPRHKITKRGQNVTFRCDPISEHNRLYWYRQTLGQGPEFLTYFQNEAQLEKSRLLSDRFSAERPKGSFSTLEIQRTEQGDSAMYLCASSLAGIGNTIYFGEGSWLTVV.

V and J are TRBV7-8 and TRBJ2-5; the match to TRBD2 covers 7 bases. V lost 5 bases, J lost 3 bases, and 6 bases stayed unmatched. Germline lookup yields CDR1 SGHVS and CDR2 FQNEAQ. There are 14 residues in the CDR3. The CDR3 DNA sequence: TGTGCCAGCAGCCCGGGGACTACAAAAGAGACCCAGTACTTC. As protein: CASSPGTTKETQYF.